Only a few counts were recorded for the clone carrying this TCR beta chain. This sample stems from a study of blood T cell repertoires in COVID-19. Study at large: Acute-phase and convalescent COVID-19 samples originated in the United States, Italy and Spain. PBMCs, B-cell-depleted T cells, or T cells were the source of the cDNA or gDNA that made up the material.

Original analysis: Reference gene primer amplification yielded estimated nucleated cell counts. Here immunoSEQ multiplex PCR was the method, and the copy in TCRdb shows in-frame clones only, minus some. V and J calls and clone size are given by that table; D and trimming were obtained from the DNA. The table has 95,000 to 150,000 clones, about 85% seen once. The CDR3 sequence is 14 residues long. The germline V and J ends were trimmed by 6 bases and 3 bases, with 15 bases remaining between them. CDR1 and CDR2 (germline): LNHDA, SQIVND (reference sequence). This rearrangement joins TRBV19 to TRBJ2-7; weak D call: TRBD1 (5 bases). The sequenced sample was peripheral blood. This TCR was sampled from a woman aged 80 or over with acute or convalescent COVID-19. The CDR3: CASSPTPTVYEQYF. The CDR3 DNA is TGTGCCAGTAGCCCCACTCCGACAGTCTACGAGCAGTACTTC.